The rows below give T cell receptor beta chains drawn from one sample of a study of shared clonotypes between healthy human individuals. TCRdb's copy holds only in-frame clones and misses some; the assay was immunoSEQ multiplex PCR. The table lists about 300,000 clones, around 72% of them singletons. Sequencing was performed on memory CD4+ T cells sorted from blood. The receptors derive from a man between 25 and 39 years old in good health. The CDR3 runs from the conserved cysteine through the conserved F or W. A D gene is named only where the DNA matches it firmly. The size field is filled for only some rows; it gives once, few, many or a size class.

D,size,J,V,CDR3,DNA
-,-,TRBJ2-2,TRBV5-5,CASSLFIGELFF,TGTGCCAGCAGCTTGTTTATCGGGGAGCTGTTTTTT
TRBD1,many,TRBJ1-1,TRBV5-1,CASSFSGTGENTEAFF,TGCGCCAGCAGCTTCTCCGGGACAGGGGAGAACACTGAAGCTTTCTTT
-,-,TRBJ2-1,TRBV19,CASSSPGSGIFNEQFF,TGTGCCAGTAGTTCCCCGGGTTCCGGTATTTTCAATGAGCAGTTCTTC
-,once,TRBJ1-3,TRBV10-3,CAISRKNSGNTIYF,TGTGCCATCAGCAGAAAAAACTCTGGAAACACCATATATTTT
-,few,TRBJ1-5,TRBV6-4,CASSAEGSNQPQHF,TGTGCCAGCAGTGCTGAGGGTAGCAATCAGCCCCAGCATTTT
-,-,TRBJ2-2,TRBV25-1,CASSKAGSPAGELFF,TGTGCCAGCAGTAAGGCGGGTTCCCCCGCCGGGGAGCTGTTTTTT
-,-,TRBJ2-3,TRBV28,CASSWWAAGTDTQYF,TGTGCCAGCAGCTGGTGGGCGGCCGGGACAGATACGCAGTATTTT
-,once,TRBJ1-6,TRBV30,CAWSLGRAGGSPLHF,TGTGCCTGGAGTCTGGGCAGGGCAGGTGGATCACCCCTCCACTTT
TRBD1,-,TRBJ2-7,TRBV6-1,CASSWDRAYHEQYF,TGTGCCAGCAGTTGGGACAGGGCTTACCACGAGCAGTACTTC
TRBD1,-,TRBJ2-7,TRBV28,CASRGTGDEQYF,TGTGCCAGCAGGGGGACAGGGGACGAGCAGTACTTC